This TCR beta chain was observed in a study of T cells in Graves' hyperthyroidism and ophthalmopathy. Between the trimmed V and J ends, which lost 6 bases and 2 bases, there was a span of 11 bases. CDR1 is MNHNS, CDR2 SASEGT, per germline. The CDR3 has 14 residues. This clonotype was counted at least ten times. Its antigen is undetermined. It was RNA transcripts that yielded the amplified TCR beta CDR3 regions. The HTBI primer set was used in a first-round RT-PCR of the TCR CDR3. TCRdb re-derived calls from the multiplex PCR reads in MiXCR, one entry per CDR3 protein. The table records more than 500,000 distinct CDR3 sequences, about 17% of them present only once. Findings of the study overall: Most thyroid clonotypes expanded above 0.001 appeared in blood too.

This TCR came from a woman in her twenties or thirties with Graves' hyperthyroidism. Sequenced sample: blood. The chain links TRBV6-1 to TRBJ1-3; D is unresolved. CDR3 in amino acids: CASSDSFTGNTIYF. The CDR3 DNA is TGTGCCAGCAGCGATTCCTTCACTGGAAACACCATATATTTT.